These 28 T cell receptor beta chains were sequenced from one sample in a study of vaccination and CD4 T cells after COVID-19. The antigens for these receptors are not known. Treatment denoted: approximately 10-day PBMC culture with coronavirus spike peptide pools or control peptides (ViraFEST assay). The Oncomine TCR Beta short-read assay generated sequence data from the DNA of cultured CD4+ T cells. Each CDR3 protein gets one entry after TCRdb re-called the PCR reads with MiXCR. In the table there are roughly 20,000 distinct CDR3 sequences, approximately 63% of which are singletons. The specimen sequenced was CD4+ T cells from blood, cultured in vitro. These TCRs come from a human donor who had recovered from COVID-19.

This sequence joins TRBV7-2 and TRBJ2-4; no definite D call. The CDR3 spans 16 residues. CDR1 and CDR2 (germline): SGHTA, FQGNSA. V was pared by 5 bases and J by 0 bases, with 14 bases between. Written as DNA, the CDR3 is TGTGCCAGCAGCCCCCGACCTGAACTAGCCAAAAACATTCAGTACTTC. Translated: CASSPRPELAKNIQYF. The whole variable domain, remainder taken from reference TRBV7-2 and TRBJ2-4, is GAGVSQSPSNKVTEKGKDVELRCDPISGHTALYWYRQSLGQGLEFLIYFQGNSAPDKSGLPSDRFSAERTGGSVSTLTIQRTQQEDSAVYLCASSPRPELAKNIQYFGAGTRLSVL.

This chain links TRBV28 with TRBJ1-2; no clear D. The V end lost 1 base, the J end lost 5 bases, and 5 bases lay between the germline ends. The CDR3 covers 12 residues. Germline CDR1 reads MDHEN; CDR2 reads SYDVKM. CDR3 in amino acids: CASSLSSYGYTF. CDR3 sequence (DNA): TGTGCCAGCAGTTTATCCAGTTATGGCTACACCTTC.

This clonotype was picked up one time. The chain couples TRBV24-1 to TRBJ2-1; D is unresolved. V lost 6 bases to trimming and J lost 4 bases, with 6 bases between them. Germline CDR1 reads KGHDR; CDR2 reads SFDVKD. CDR3 length: 12 residues. This chain's CDR3 is CATSRIYNEQFF. For the CDR3, the DNA is TGTGCCACCAGTAGGATTTACAATGAGCAGTTCTTC.

The chain links TRBV6-1 to TRBJ2-7; 7 nucleotides line up with TRBD1. Germline assignment: CDR1 MNHNS and CDR2 SASEGT. This CDR3 has 14 residues. The V and J ends lost 6 bases and 3 bases, in that order; junction bases with no gene match: 8. CDR3 sequence: CASRNRGKGYEQYF. In DNA form, the CDR3 reads TGTGCCAGCAGAAACAGGGGAAAAGGCTACGAGCAGTACTTC.

This rearrangement joins TRBV6-2 or TRBV6-3 to TRBJ2-5; D uncertain. This CDR3 has 13 residues. Trimming took 7 bases from V and 4 from J, leaving 13 bases between them. The germline V gene encodes CDR1 MNHEY and CDR2 SVGEGT. In DNA form, the CDR3 reads TGTGCCAGCACCCCCCCTTTGGGAGAGACCCAGTACTTC. Translation gives CASTPPLGETQYF.

V usage is TRBV5-4 and J usage is TRBJ1-1; 10 positions match TRBD1. Trimming cost V 3 bases and J 1 base; bases outside gene matches: 0. This CDR3 contains 14 residues. The germline V gene has CDR1 SGHNT and CDR2 YYREEE (reference sequence). Here the CDR3 DNA reads TGTGCCAGCAGCTGGACAGGGGGGAACACTGAAGCTTTCTTT. It is translated as CASSWTGGNTEAFF.

V gene TRBV7-2 combines with J gene TRBJ2-7; perhaps TRBD2 as D (5 bases). The CDR3 has 14 amino acids. The V gene lost 9 bases and the J gene lost 2 bases, with 17 bases spanning the gap. Germline CDR1 and CDR2: SGHTA and FQGNSA. This CDR3 is CASSRVRRPYEQYF. The CDR3 DNA sequence: TGTGCCAGTTCGCGAGTACGGAGGCCCTACGAGCAGTACTTC.

The J gene is TRBJ1-1, the V gene TRBV20-1, with 10 bases aligning to TRBD1. Trimming took 3 bases from V and 10 from J; bases not matched to a gene: 11. Germline lookup yields CDR1 DFQATT and CDR2 SNEGSKA (reference sequence). CDR3 length: 14 amino acids. The CDR3 DNA reads as TGCAGTGCTAGCCGAGGGACAGGGGATATAGGAGCTTTCTTT. Its translation: CSASRGTGDIGAFF.

This clonotype occurred a few times. V is TRBV28 and J is TRBJ1-2; weak D call: TRBD1 (6 bases). Trimming shortened V by 7 bases and J by 0 bases, and 12 bases separated the two germline ends. The CDR3 extends over 14 amino acids. The germline CDR1 and CDR2 sequences are MDHEN and SYDVKM. CDR3 region: CASTSSGANYGYTF. CDR3 in DNA: TGTGCCAGCACTTCATCAGGGGCTAACTATGGCTACACCTTC.

This clonotype was observed once. The V and J genes are TRBV19 and TRBJ1-2; 7 positions match TRBD1. Germline V gene sequence: CDR1 LNHDA, CDR2 SQIVND (reference sequence). The CDR3 is made up of 13 amino acids. V gave up 8 bases and J gave up 5 bases; unmatched junction bases: 8. The CDR3 coding sequence is TGTGCCAGTCGGGAACAGGGGATATATGGCTACACCTTC. As protein: CASREQGIYGYTF.

The gene calls are TRBV7-2 and TRBJ1-1; D is unresolved. The ends were cut back, 0 bases at V and 4 bases at J, with 9 bases in the middle. Germline V CDR1 and CDR2: SGHTA, FQGNSA. The CDR3 has 14 amino acids. The CDR3: CASSLARAVTEAFF. DNA of the CDR3: TGTGCCAGCAGCTTAGCGAGGGCGGTCACTGAAGCTTTCTTT.

The sample holds one count of this clonotype. The chain is built from TRBV24-1 and TRBJ2-1; 8 positions match TRBD2. This CDR3 spans 13 amino acids. Germline V gives CDR1 KGHDR, CDR2 SFDVKD. Trimming removed 11 bases from V and 8 bases from J; junction bases left unmatched: 10. Written as DNA, the CDR3 is TGTGCCATAGGGCGGGAGGCCTCGGATGAGCAGTTCTTC. It yields the protein CAIGREASDEQFF.

The V call is TRBV10-2, the J call TRBJ1-2; no clear D gene. This CDR3 region has 15 residues. Germline V gene data show CDR1 as WSHSY and CDR2 as SAAADI. V shed 0 bases and J shed 4 bases, with 12 bases lying between them. The CDR3 is CASSESPDRVYGYTF. For the CDR3, the DNA is TGCGCCAGCAGTGAGTCCCCAGATAGGGTCTATGGCTACACCTTC.

This chain joins TRBV20-1 and TRBJ1-3; weak D call: TRBD1 (5 bases). Germline V gives CDR1 DFQATT, CDR2 SNEGSKA (reference sequence). The CDR3 has 15 residues. V lost 8 bases and J 0 bases, leaving 17 bases between the germline ends. The CDR3 spells CSTIRGRLSGNTIYF. The CDR3 DNA is TGCAGTACGATACGGGGCAGACTCTCTGGAAACACCATATATTTT.

This rearrangement joins TRBV2 to TRBJ1-6; no clear D gene. The CDR3 contains 16 residues. The germline gives CDR1 SNHLY, CDR2 FYNNEI. Trimming shortened V by 5 bases and J by 0 bases, and 11 bases separated the two germline ends. CDR3 coding DNA: TGTGCCAGCAGTAAAAACAAGAGCTCCTATAATTCACCCCTCCACTTT. It is translated as CASSKNKSSYNSPLHF.

CDR3: CASSLAGTAGANVLTF. The CDR3 bases are TGTGCCAGCAGCCTAGCGGGGACAGCTGGGGCCAACGTCCTGACTTTC. The J gene is TRBJ2-6, the V gene TRBV11-3, with 9 bases matching TRBD2. Trimming removed 5 bases from V and 2 bases from J; junction bases left unmatched: 4. The CDR3 runs 16 residues. Germline V gives CDR1 SGHNT, CDR2 YENEEA.

The chain couples TRBV11-2 to TRBJ2-2, with a weak D call TRBD1 (7 bases). V was shortened by 5 bases and J by 4 bases, with 20 bases between the two germline ends. Germline V CDR1 and CDR2: SGHAT, FQNNGV. This CDR3 comprises 17 residues. This CDR3 is CASSRYPGGTGTGELFF. In DNA form, the CDR3 reads TGTGCCAGCAGCCGTTACCCAGGGGGGACTGGCACCGGGGAGCTGTTTTTT.

The chain links TRBV7-9 to TRBJ1-3; 8 bases match TRBD1. This CDR3 has 17 residues. J was trimmed by 0 bases and V by 5 bases; bases with no gene match: 9. Germline V gene lookup returns CDR1 SEHNR and CDR2 FQNEAQ (reference sequence). The CDR3 here is CASSPKRTGRSGNTIYF. The CDR3 nucleotides read TGTGCCAGCAGCCCAAAACGGACAGGGCGCTCTGGAAACACCATATATTTT.

The rearrangement links TRBV28 to TRBJ1-2; the match to TRBD1 covers 10 bases. This CDR3 is 16 amino acids long. Looked up from germline, CDR1 is MDHEN and CDR2 is SYDVKM. Trimming cost V 1 base and J 1 base; bases outside gene matches: 3. In DNA form, the CDR3 reads TGTGCCAGCAGTTTATACGGACAGGGGGATAACTATGGCTACACCTTC. Translated, it gives CASSLYGQGDNYGYTF.

This sequence joins TRBV11-2 and TRBJ2-7; no definite D call. This CDR3 comprises 15 residues. Trimming took 1 base from V and 2 from J, leaving 12 bases between them. Germline lookup yields CDR1 SGHAT and CDR2 FQNNGV. The CDR3 is CASSLGGNEPYEQYF. For the CDR3, the DNA is TGTGCCAGCAGCTTAGGTGGGAATGAGCCCTACGAGCAGTACTTC. Together with reference TRBV11-2 and TRBJ2-7, the CDR3 gives the full variable domain: EAGVAQSPRYKIIEKRQSVAFWCNPISGHATLYWYQQILGQGPKLLIQFQNNGVVDDSQLPKDRFSAERLKGVDSTLKIQPAKLEDSAVYLCASSLGGNEPYEQYFGPGTRLTVT.

This clonotype was seen a single time. The chain uses TRBV5-1 and TRBJ1-5; D uncertain. This CDR3 has 15 amino acids. Germline CDR1 reads SGHRS; CDR2 reads YFSETQ. Trimming left V 2 bases short and J 3 bases short, with 12 bases between. CDR3 residues: CASSLEGGDNQPQHF. The CDR3 DNA sequence: TGCGCCAGCAGCTTAGAGGGTGGGGACAATCAGCCCCAGCATTTT.

The chain links TRBV30 to TRBJ1-5; 8 bases match TRBD1. V gave up 2 bases and J gave up 7 bases; unmatched junction bases: 13. The CDR3 spans 16 residues. Germline lookup yields CDR1 GTSNPN and CDR2 SVGIG (reference sequence). CDR3 loop: CAWSSQRRAGGQPQHF. The CDR3 coding sequence is TGTGCCTGGAGTTCACAACGGAGGGCAGGGGGCCAGCCCCAGCATTTT.

The chain employs TRBV28 and TRBJ2-6, with D possibly TRBD2 on 5 matching bases. The germline gives CDR1 MDHEN, CDR2 SYDVKM. The CDR3 contains 15 residues. The germline V and J ends were trimmed by 3 bases and 2 bases, with 8 bases remaining between them. The CDR3 is CASSLRRTGANVLTF. The CDR3 DNA reads as TGTGCCAGCAGTTTGAGGAGGACTGGGGCCAACGTCCTGACTTTC. Looking up the rest from reference TRBV28 and TRBJ2-6 gives the full variable domain: DVKVTQSSRYLVKRTGEKVFLECVQDMDHENMFWYRQDPGLGLRLIYFSYDVKMKEKGDIPEGYSVSREKKERFSLILESASTNQTSMYLCASSLRRTGANVLTFGAGSRLTVL.

The chain has TRBV6-1 and TRBJ1-3, with 8 bases matching TRBD1. CDR3 length: 16 amino acids. J gave up 0 bases and V 4 bases, and 5 bases lay outside the gene matches. CDR1 is MNHNS, CDR2 SASEGT, per germline. Written as DNA, the CDR3 is TGTGCCAGCAGTGGCCACAGGGGGAACTCTGGAAACACCATATATTTT. It encodes CASSGHRGNSGNTIYF.

The chain uses TRBV6-1 and TRBJ1-3, with 8 bases matching TRBD1. CDR3 size: 13 residues. Germline values: CDR1 MNHNS, CDR2 SASEGT. The V and J ends lost 8 bases and 5 bases, in that order; junction bases with no gene match: 5. DNA for the CDR3: TGTGCCAGCGGACGACAGGGGAGAAACACCATATATTTT. This translates into CASGRQGRNTIYF.

This clonotype is a singleton in its sample. The rearrangement uses TRBV19 and TRBJ2-1; D gene uncertain. Germline V gives CDR1 LNHDA, CDR2 SQIVND (reference sequence). CDR3 size: 15 residues. Trimming took 1 base from V and 6 from J, leaving 13 bases between them. The CDR3 is CASSIVGRRLNEQFF. The DNA for the CDR3 is TGTGCCAGTAGTATAGTTGGACGGAGACTCAATGAGCAGTTCTTC. Complete variable domain (other parts from reference TRBV19 and TRBJ2-1): DGGITQSPKYLFRKEGQNVTLSCEQNLNHDAMYWYRQDPGQGLRLIYYSQIVNDFQKGDIAEGYSVSREKKESFPLTVTSAQKNPTAFYLCASSIVGRRLNEQFFGPGTRLTVL.

The gene calls are TRBV28 and TRBJ2-2; 9 bases match TRBD1. Germline V gene sequence: CDR1 MDHEN, CDR2 SYDVKM. The CDR3 runs to 15 residues. The V segment lost 6 bases and the J segment 5 bases; nucleotides outside the gene matches: 7. The CDR3 reads CASSSPGQGTGELFF. The CDR3 DNA is TGTGCCAGCAGCTCGCCAGGACAGGGGACCGGGGAGCTGTTTTTT.

CDR3 bases: TGTGCCAGCAGCTTAGGAACAGGGGGGGGGCAAGAGACCCAGTACTTC. Protein sequence: CASSLGTGGGQETQYF. This chain joins TRBV7-2 and TRBJ2-5; D possibly corresponds to TRBD1 (8 bases). The V gene's germline CDR1 is SGHTA and CDR2 FQGNSA. The V end lost 1 base, the J end lost 2 bases, and 14 bases lay between the germline ends. This CDR3 is 16 amino acids long.